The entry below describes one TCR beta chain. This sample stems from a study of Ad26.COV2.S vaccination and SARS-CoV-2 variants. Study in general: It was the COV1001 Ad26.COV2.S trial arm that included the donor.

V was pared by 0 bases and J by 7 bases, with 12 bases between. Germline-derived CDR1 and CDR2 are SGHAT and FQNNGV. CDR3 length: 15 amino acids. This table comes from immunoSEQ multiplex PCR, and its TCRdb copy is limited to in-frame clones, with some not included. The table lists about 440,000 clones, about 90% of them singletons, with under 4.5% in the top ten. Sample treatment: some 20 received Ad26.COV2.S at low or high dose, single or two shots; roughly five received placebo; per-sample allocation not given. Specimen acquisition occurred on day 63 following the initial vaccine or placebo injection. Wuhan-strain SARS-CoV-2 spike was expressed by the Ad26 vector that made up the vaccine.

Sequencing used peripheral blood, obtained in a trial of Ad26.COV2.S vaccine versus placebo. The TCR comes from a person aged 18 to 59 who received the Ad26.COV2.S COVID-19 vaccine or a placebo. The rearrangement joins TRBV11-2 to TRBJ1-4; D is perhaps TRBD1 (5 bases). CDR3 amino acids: CASSLDWGAGEKLFF. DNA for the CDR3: TGTGCCAGCAGCTTAGATTGGGGCGCGGGTGAAAAACTGTTTTTT.